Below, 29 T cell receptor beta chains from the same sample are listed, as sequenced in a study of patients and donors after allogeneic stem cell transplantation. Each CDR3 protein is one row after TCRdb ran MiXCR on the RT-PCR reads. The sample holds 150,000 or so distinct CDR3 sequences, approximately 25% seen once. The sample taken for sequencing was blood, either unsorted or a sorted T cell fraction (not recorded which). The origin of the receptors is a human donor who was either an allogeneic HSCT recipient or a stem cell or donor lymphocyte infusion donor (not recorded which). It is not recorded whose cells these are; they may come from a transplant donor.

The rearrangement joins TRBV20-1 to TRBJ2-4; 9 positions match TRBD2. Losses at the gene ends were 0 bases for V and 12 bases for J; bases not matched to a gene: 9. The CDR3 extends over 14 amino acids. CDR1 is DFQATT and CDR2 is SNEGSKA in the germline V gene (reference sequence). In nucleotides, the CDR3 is TGCAGTGCTAGAGATATGCGCGCGGGGGGGTCTCAGTACTTC. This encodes CSARDMRAGGSQYF.

DNA of the CDR3: TGTGCCAGCAGCTTCCGACAGACGAACACTGAAGCTTTCTTT. It translates to CASSFRQTNTEAFF. This chain connects TRBV7-2 to TRBJ1-1; D is possibly TRBD1 (5 bases). The CDR3 is 14 amino acids. Germline-derived CDR1 and CDR2 are SGHTA and FQGNSA. The germline V and J ends were trimmed by 3 bases and 1 base, with 9 bases remaining between them.

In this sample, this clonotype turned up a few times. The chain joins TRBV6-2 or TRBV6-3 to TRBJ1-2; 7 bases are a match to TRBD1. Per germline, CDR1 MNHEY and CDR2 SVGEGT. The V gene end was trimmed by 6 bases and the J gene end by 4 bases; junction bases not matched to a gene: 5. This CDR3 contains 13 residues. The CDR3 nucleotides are TGTGCCAGCAGGGGGACAGCCCGCTATGGCTACACCTTC. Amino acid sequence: CASRGTARYGYTF.

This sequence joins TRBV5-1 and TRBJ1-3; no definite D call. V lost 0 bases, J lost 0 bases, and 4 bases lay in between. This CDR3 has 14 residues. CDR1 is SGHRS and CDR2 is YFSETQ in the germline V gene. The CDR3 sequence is CASSLDLSGNTIYF. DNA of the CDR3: TGCGCCAGCAGCTTGGATCTCTCTGGAAACACCATATATTTT.

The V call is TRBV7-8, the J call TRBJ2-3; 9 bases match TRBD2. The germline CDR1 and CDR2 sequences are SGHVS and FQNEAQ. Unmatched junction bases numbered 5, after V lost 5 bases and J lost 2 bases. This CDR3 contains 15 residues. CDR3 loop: CASSPREGPTDTQYF. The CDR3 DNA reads TGTGCCAGCAGCCCGCGGGAGGGCCCCACAGATACGCAGTATTTT. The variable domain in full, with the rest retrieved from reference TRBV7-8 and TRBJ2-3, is GAGVSQSPRYKVAKRGQDVALRCDPISGHVSLFWYQQALGQGPEFLTYFQNEAQLDKSGLPSDRFFAERPEGSVSTLKIQRTQQEDSAVYLCASSPREGPTDTQYFGPGTRLTVL.

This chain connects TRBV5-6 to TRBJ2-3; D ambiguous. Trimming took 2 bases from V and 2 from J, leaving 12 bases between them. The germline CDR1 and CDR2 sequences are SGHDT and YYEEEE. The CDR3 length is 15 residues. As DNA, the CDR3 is TGTGCCAGCAGCTTCCCCTCGGCCCACACAGATACGCAGTATTTT. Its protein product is CASSFPSAHTDTQYF.

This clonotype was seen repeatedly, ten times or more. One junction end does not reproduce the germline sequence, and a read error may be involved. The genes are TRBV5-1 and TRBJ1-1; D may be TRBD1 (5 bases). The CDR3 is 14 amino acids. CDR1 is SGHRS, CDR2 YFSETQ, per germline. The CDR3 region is CASSLVAGAIETFF. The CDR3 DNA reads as TGCGCCAGCAGCTTGGTTGCCGGGGCCATTGAAACTTTCTTT. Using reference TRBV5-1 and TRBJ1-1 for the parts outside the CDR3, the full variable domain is KAGVTQTPRYLIKTRGQQVTLSCSPISGHRSVSWYQQTPGQGLQFLFEYFSETQRNKGNFPGRFSGRQFSNSRSEMNVSTLELGDSALYLCASSLVAGAIETFFGQGTRLTVV.

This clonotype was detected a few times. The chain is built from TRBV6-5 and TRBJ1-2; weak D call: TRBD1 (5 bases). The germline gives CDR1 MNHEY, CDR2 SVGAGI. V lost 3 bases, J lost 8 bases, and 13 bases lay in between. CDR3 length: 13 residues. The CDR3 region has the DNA TGTGCCAGCAGTTATTTCCAGGGAGGAGGCTACACCTTC. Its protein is CASSYFQGGGYTF.

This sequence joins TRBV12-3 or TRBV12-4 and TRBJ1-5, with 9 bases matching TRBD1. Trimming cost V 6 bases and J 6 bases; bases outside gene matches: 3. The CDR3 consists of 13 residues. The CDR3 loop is CASSGQGIQPQHF. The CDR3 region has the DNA TGTGCCAGCAGCGGACAGGGGATTCAGCCCCAGCATTTT.

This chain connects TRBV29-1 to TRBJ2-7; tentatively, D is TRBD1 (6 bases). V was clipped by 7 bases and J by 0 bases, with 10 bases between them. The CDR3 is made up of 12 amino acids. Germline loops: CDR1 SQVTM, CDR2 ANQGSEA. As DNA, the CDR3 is TGCAGCGGGCAGGGGACCTCCTACGAGCAGTACTTC. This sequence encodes CSGQGTSYEQYF.

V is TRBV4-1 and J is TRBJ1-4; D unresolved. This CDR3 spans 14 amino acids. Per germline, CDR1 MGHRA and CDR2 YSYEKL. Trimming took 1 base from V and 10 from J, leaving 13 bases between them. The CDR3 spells CASSQGSRRGKLFF. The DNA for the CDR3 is TGCGCCAGCAGCCAAGGGTCGCGGCGGGGAAAACTGTTTTTT.

This CDR3 reads CASSEPQPNTGELFF. The DNA of the CDR3 is TGTGCCAGCAGTGAACCCCAACCGAACACCGGGGAGCTGTTTTTT. The chain has TRBV25-1 and TRBJ2-2; D not resolved. Germline loops: CDR1 MGHDK, CDR2 SYGVNS. V was cut by 2 bases and J by 0 bases, with 7 bases left in between. CDR3 length: 15 residues. The variable domain in full, with the rest retrieved from reference TRBV25-1 and TRBJ2-2, is EADIYQTPRYLVIGTGKKITLECSQTMGHDKMYWYQQDPGMELHLIHYSYGVNSTEKGDLSSESTVSRIRTEHFPLTLESARPSHTSQYLCASSEPQPNTGELFFGEGSRLTVL.

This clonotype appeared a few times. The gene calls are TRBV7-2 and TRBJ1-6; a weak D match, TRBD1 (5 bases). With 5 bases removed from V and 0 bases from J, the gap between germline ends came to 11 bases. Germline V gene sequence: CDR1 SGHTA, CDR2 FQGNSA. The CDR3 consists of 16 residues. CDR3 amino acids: CASSIQGSSYNSPLHF. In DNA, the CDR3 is TGTGCCAGCAGCATTCAGGGAAGCTCCTATAATTCACCCCTCCACTTT.

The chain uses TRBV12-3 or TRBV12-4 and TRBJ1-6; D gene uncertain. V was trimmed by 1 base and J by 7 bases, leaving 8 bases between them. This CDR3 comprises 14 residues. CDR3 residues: CASSLGNFNSPLHF. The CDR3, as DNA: TGTGCCAGCAGTTTAGGAAACTTCAATTCACCCCTCCACTTT.

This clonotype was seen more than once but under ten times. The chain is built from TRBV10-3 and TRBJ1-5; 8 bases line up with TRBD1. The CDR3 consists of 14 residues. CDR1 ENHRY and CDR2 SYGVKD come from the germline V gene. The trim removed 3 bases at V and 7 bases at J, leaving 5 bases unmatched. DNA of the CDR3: TGTGCCATCAGTGAAGGTACAGGGGGACAGCCCCAGCATTTT. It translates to CAISEGTGGQPQHF.

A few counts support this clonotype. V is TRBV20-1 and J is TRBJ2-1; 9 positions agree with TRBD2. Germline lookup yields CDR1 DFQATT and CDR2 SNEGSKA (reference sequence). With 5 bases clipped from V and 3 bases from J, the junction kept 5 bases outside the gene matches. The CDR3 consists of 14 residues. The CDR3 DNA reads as TGCAGTGCTCCGGGACTAGCCGACTACAATGAGCAGTTCTTC. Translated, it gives CSAPGLADYNEQFF.

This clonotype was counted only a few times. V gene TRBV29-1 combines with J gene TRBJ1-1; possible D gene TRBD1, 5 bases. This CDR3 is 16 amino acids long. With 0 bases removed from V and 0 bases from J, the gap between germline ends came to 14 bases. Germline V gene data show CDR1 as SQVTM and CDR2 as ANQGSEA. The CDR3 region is CSVEDWLRQMNTEAFF. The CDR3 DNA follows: TGCAGCGTTGAAGACTGGCTCAGACAGATGAACACTGAAGCTTTCTTT.

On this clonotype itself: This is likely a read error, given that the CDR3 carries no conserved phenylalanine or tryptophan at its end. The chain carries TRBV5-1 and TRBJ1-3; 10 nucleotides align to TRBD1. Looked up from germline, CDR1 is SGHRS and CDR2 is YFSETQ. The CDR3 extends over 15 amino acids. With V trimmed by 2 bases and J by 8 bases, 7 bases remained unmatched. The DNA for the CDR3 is TGCGCCAGCAGCTTTCTTGGACAGGGGGAAGACACCATATATTCT. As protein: CASSFLGQGEDTIYS.

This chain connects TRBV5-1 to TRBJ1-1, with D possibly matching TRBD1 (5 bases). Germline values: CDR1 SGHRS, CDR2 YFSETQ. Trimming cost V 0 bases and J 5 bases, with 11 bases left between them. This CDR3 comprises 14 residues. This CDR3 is CASSLAQEGTEAFF. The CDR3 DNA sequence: TGCGCCAGCAGCTTGGCACAGGAAGGTACTGAAGCTTTCTTT.

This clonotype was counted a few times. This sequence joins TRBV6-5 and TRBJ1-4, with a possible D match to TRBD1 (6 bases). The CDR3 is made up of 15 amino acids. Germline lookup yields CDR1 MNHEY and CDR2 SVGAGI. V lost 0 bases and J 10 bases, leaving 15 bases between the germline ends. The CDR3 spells CASSYSKQGGGKLFF. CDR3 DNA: TGTGCCAGCAGTTACTCGAAACAGGGCGGGGGAAAACTGTTTTTT.

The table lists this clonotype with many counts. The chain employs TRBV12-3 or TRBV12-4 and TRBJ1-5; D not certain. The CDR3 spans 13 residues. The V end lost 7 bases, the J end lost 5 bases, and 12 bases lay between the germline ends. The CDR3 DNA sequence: TGTGCCAGCACGGGAGAAGGCGATCAGCCCCAGCATTTT. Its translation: CASTGEGDQPQHF.

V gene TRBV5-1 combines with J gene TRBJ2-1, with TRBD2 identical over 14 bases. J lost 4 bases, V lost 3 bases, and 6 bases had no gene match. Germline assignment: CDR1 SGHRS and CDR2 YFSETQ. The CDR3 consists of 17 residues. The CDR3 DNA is TGCGCCAGCAGCTCTCGACTAGCGGGGGGGTTGTACAATGAGCAGTTCTTC. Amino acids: CASSSRLAGGLYNEQFF.

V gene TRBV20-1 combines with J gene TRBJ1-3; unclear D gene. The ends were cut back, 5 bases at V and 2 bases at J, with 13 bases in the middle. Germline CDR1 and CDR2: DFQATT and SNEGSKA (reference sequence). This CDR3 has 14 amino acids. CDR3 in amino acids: CSAFNGGPGNTIYF. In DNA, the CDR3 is TGCAGTGCTTTCAATGGTGGCCCTGGAAACACCATATATTTT.

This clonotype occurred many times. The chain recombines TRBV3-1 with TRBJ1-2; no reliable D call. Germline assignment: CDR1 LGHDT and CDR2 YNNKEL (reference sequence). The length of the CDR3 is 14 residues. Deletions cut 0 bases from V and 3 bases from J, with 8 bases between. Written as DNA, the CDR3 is TGTGCCAGCAGCCAAGATACGTATCACTATGGCTACACCTTC. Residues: CASSQDTYHYGYTF.

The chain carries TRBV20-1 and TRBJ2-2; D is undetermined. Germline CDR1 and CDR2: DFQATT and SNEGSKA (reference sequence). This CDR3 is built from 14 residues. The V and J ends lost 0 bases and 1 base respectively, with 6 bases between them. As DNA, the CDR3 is TGCAGTGCTAGAGATGGGGTGAACACCGGGGAGCTGTTTTTT. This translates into CSARDGVNTGELFF.

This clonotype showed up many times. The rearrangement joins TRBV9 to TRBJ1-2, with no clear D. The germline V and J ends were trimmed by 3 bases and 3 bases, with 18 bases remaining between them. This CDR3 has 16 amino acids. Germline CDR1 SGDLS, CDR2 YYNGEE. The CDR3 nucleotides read TGTGCCAGCAGCGAACGAGGAACGTGGGAAGACTATGGCTACACCTTC. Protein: CASSERGTWEDYGYTF.

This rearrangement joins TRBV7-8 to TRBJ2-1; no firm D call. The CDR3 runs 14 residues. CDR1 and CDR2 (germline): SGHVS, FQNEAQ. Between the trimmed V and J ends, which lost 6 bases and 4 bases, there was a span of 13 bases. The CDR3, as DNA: TGTGCCAGCAGACCAATTGGAGCATACAATGAGCAGTTCTTC. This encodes CASRPIGAYNEQFF.

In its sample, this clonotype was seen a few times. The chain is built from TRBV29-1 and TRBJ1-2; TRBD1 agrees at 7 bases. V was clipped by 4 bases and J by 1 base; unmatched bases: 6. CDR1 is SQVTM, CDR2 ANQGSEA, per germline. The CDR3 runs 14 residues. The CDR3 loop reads CSVVFWDSNYGYTF. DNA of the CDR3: TGCAGCGTTGTGTTTTGGGACAGTAACTATGGCTACACCTTC.

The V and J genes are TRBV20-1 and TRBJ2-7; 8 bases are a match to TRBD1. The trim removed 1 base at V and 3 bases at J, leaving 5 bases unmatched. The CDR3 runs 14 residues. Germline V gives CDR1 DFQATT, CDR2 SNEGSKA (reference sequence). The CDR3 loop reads CSARVRDRFYEQYF. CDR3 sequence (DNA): TGCAGTGCTAGAGTCCGGGACAGGTTCTACGAGCAGTACTTC.